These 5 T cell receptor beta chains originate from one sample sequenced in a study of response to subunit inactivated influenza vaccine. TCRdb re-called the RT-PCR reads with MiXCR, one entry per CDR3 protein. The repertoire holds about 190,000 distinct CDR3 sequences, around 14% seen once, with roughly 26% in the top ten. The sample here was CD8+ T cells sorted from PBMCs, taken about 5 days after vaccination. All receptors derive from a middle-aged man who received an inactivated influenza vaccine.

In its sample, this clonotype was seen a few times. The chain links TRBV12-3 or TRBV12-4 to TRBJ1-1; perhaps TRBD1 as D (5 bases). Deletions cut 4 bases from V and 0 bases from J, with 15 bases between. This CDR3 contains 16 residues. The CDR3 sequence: CASSSWQNRMNTEAFF. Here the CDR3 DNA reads TGTGCCAGCAGTTCGTGGCAGAACAGGATGAACACTGAAGCTTTCTTT.

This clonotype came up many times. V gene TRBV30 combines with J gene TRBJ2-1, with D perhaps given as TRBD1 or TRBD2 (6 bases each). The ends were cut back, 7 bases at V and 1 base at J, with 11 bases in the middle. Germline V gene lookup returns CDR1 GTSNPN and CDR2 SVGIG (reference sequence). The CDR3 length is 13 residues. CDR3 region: CASRGDSYNEQFF. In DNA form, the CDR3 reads TGTGCCTCGAGGGGGGATTCCTACAATGAGCAGTTCTTC. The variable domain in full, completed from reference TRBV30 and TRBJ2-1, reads SQTIHQWPATLVQPVGSPLSLECTVEGTSNPNLYWYRQAAGRGLQLLFYSVGIGQISSEVPQNLSASRPQDRQFILSSKKLLLSDSGFYLCASRGDSYNEQFFGPGTRLTVL.

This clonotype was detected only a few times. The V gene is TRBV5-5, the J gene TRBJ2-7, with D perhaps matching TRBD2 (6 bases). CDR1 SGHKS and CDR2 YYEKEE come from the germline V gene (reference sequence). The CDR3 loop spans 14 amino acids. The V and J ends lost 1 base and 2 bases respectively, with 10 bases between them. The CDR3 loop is CASSLWGDPYEQYF. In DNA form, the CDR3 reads TGTGCCAGCAGCTTGTGGGGGGATCCCTACGAGCAGTACTTC.

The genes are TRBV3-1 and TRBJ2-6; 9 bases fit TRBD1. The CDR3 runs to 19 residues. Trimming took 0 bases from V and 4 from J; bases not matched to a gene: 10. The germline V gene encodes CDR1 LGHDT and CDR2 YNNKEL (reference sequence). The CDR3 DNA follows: TGTGCCAGCAGCCAAGATCCTGGGACAGGGTGTCCCGGGGCCAACGTCCTGACTTTC. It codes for CASSQDPGTGCPGANVLTF. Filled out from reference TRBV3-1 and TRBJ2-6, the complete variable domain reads DTAVSQTPKYLVTQMGNDKSIKCEQNLGHDTMYWYKQDSKKFLKIMFSYNNKELIINETVPNRFSPKSPDKAHLNLHINSLELGDSAVYFCASSQDPGTGCPGANVLTFGAGSRLTVL.

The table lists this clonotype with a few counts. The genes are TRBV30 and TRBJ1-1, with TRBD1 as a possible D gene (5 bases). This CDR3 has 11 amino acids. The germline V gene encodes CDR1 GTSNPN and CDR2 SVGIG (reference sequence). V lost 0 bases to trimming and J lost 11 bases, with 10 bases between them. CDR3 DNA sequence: TGTGCCTGGAGTGTTCGGGGGGAGGCTTTCTTT. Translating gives CAWSVRGEAFF.